This T cell receptor beta chain emerged from a study of blood T cells in healthy people across ages. Primers used in a second PCR of about 7 to 11 cycles were a sample-barcoded 5' primer and a J-beta primer mix. TCRdb reprocessed the 5' RACE reads with MiXCR, giving one entry per CDR3 protein. This sample has roughly 800,000 distinct CDR3 sequences, with 25% found just once. The data also belong to a second study, concerning T cells of mothers and their children. From that paper: Sequencing returned over 9 million TCR beta CDR3 reads per mother and some 3 million per child.

Specimen: blood. The sequence was collected from a boy younger than 18 in good health.

CDR3 nucleotides: TGTGCCAGCAGCTGGGGAGCTGAGAGCTACGAGCAGTACTTC. This gives the protein CASSWGAESYEQYF. The chain carries TRBV5-5 and TRBJ2-7, with D possibly being TRBD2 (5 bases). Germline values: CDR1 SGHKS, CDR2 YYEKEE (reference sequence). The V end was cut by 3 bases, the J end by 3 bases, with 13 bases between. The CDR3 is 14 residues long.